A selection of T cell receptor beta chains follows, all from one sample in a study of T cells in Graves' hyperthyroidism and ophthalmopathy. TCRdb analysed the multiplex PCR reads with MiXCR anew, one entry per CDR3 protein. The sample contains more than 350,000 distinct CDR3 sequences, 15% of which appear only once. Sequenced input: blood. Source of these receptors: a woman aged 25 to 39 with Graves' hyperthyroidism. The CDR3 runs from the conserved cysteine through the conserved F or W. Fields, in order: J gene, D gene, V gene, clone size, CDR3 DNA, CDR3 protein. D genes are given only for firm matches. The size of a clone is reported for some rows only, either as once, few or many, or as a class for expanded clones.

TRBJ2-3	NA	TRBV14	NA	TGTGCCAGCAGCCAAGCAAGCTTCACAGATACGCAGTATTTT	CASSQASFTDTQYF
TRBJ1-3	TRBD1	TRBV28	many	TGTGCCAGCAGTGGACAGGGGGCAAGAAACACCATATATTTT	CASSGQGARNTIYF
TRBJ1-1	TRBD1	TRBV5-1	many	TGCGCCAGCAGCGAGAGACAGGGTTGGGGCACTGAAGCTTTCTTT	CASSERQGWGTEAFF
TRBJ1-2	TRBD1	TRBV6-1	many	TGTGCCAGCAGTGAAGCTCGGGACAGGGCCTATGGCTACACCTTC	CASSEARDRAYGYTF
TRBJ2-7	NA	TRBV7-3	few	TGTGCCAGCAGCCCTGGAACAACCTCCTACGAGCAGTACTTC	CASSPGTTSYEQYF
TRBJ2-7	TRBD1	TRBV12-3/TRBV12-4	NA	TGTGCCAGCAGTTTAAAGGGACAGTTCTACGAGCAGTACTTC	CASSLKGQFYEQYF
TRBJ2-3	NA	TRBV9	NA	TGTGCCAGCAGCGTAGGATCCCGGGCAGGAGGCACAGATACGAAGTATTTT	CASSVGSRAGGTDTKYF
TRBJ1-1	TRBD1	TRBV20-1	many	TGCAGTGCTGGAACCGGGACAGAGAACACTGAAGCTTTCTTT	CSAGTGTENTEAFF
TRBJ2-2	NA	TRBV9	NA	TGTGCCAGCAGCGTGAAGCGCACCGGGGAGCTGTTTTTT	CASSVKRTGELFF
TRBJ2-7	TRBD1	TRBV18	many	TGTGCCAGCCGATCCGGGACAGGTCTTCCCGAGCAGTACTTC	CASRSGTGLPEQYF
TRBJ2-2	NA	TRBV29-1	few	TGCAGCGCCCGATTTGGCGAGGGAACCGGGGAGCTGTTTTTT	CSARFGEGTGELFF
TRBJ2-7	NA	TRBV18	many	TGTGCCAGCTCACCACTGAGGGACGAGCAGTACTTC	CASSPLRDEQYF
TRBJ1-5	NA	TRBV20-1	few	TGCAGTGCTAGAGATGGAGGGGGTCGACAGCCCCAGCATTTT	CSARDGGGRQPQHF
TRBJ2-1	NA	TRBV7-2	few	TGTGCCAGCAGCTTTACCGGGGGAGGAACAAATGAGCAGTTCTTC	CASSFTGGGTNEQFF
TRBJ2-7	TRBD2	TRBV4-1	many	TGCGCCAGCAGCCAACCTACTAGCGGGAGTTACGAGCAGTACTTC	CASSQPTSGSYEQYF
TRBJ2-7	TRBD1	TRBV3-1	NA	TGTGCCAGCAGCCGTCGGGACAGGGGATCCTACGAGCAGTACTTC	CASSRRDRGSYEQYF